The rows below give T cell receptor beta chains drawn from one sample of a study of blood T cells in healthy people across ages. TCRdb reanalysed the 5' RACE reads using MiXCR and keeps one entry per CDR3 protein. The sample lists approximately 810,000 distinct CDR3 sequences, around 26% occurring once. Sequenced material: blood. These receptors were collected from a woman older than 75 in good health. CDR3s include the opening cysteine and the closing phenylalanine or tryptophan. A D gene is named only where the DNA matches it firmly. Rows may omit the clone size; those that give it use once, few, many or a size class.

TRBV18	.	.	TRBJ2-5	CASSPTGFSGEQYF	TGTGCCAGCTCTCCTACAGGGTTCTCTGGGGAGCAGTACTTC
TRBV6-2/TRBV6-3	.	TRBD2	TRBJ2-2	CASSLKRLAGNTGELFF	TGTGCCAGCAGTTTGAAGAGACTAGCGGGGAACACCGGGGAGCTGTTTTTT
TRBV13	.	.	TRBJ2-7	CASSSRGQYYEQYF	TGTGCCAGCAGTAGTAGAGGACAGTACTACGAGCAGTACTTC
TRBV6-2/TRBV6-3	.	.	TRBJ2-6	CASSIEGTGANVRTF	TGTGCCAGCAGCATCGAGGGGACTGGGGCCAACGTCCGGACTTTC
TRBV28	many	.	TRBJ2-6	CASSGGSGANVLTF	TGTGCCAGCAGCGGAGGGTCTGGGGCCAACGTCCTGACTTTC
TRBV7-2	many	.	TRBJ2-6	CASSKSSSSGANVLTF	TGTGCCAGCAGCAAGAGCTCCTCCTCTGGGGCCAACGTCCTGACTTTC
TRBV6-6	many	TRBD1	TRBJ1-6	CASSYGDRGNSPLHF	TGTGCCAGCAGTTACGGGGACAGAGGAAATTCACCCCTCCACTTT
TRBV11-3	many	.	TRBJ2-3	CASSLGAGPSSTDTQYF	TGTGCCAGCAGCTTAGGGGCGGGTCCCTCTAGCACAGATACGCAGTATTTT
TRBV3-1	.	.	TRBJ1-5	CASSQGGALAQHF	TGTGCCAGCAGCCAGGGAGGGGCTTTAGCCCAGCATTTT
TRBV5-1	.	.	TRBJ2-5	CASSFGAIFQETQYF	TGCGCCAGCAGCTTTGGGGCGATCTTCCAAGAGACCCAGTACTTC
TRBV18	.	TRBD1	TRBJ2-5	CASSPRRSGTGGRETQYF	TGTGCCAGCTCACCAAGACGATCCGGGACAGGGGGCCGGGAGACCCAGTACTTC
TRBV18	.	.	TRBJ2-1	CASSPVTGSLVRNEQFF	TGTGCCAGCTCACCAGTAACCGGGTCTTTAGTCCGGAATGAGCAGTTCTTC
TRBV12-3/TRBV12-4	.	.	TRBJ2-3	CASSLGSRADAQYF	TGTGCCAGCAGTTTAGGCAGTAGAGCAGATGCGCAGTATTTT
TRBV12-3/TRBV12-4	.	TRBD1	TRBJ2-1	CASSLGTGDHNEQFF	TGTGCCAGCAGTTTGGGGACAGGGGATCACAATGAGCAGTTCTTC
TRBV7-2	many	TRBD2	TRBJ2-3	CASSTFPGGGRSTDTQYF	TGTGCCAGCAGCACCTTCCCCGGGGGGGGCCGCAGCACAGATACGCAGTATTTT
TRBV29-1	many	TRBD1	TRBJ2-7	CSVVVLGGQGASYEQYF	TGCAGCGTTGTGGTTCTCGGGGGACAGGGGGCTTCCTACGAGCAGTACTTC
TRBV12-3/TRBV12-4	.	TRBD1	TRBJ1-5	CASSLQGQVAQHF	TGTGCCAGCAGTTTACAGGGACAGGTGGCCCAGCATTTT
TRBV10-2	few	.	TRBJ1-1	CASSARTFPIEAFF	TGCGCCAGCAGTGCTCGCACTTTCCCTATCGAAGCTTTCTTT
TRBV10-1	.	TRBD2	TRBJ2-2	CASSESGGSGELFF	TGCGCCAGCAGTGAGTCGGGAGGGAGCGGGGAGCTGTTTTTT
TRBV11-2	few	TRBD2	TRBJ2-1	CASSFPAPSPSGVYYNEQFF	TGTGCCAGCAGCTTCCCAGCCCCTTCGCCTAGCGGGGTGTATTACAATGAGCAGTTCTTC
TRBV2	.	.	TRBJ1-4	CASRKGVATNEKLFF	TGTGCCAGCAGGAAAGGGGTAGCAACTAATGAAAAACTGTTTTTT
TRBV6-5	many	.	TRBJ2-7	CASQRSSLYEQYF	TGTGCCAGTCAGCGAAGTTCCCTCTACGAGCAGTACTTC
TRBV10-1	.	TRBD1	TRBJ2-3	CASSNRQGRTDTQYF	TGCGCCAGCAGTAACCGACAGGGCAGGACAGATACGCAGTATTTT
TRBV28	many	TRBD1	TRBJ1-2	CASSFLSYPGQGADYGYTF	TGTGCCAGCAGTTTCCTCTCTTATCCGGGACAGGGGGCCGACTATGGCTACACCTTC
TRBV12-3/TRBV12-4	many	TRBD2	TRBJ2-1	CASSLIFSGDSYNEQFF	TGTGCCAGCAGTTTAATTTTTAGCGGGGATAGCTACAATGAGCAGTTCTTC
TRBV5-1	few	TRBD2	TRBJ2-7	CASSSGGNTYEQYF	TGCGCCAGCAGCTCGGGGGGAAACACCTACGAGCAGTACTTC
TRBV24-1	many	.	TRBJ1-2	CATSDNDSDGYGYTF	TGTGCCACCAGTGACAACGACAGCGATGGCTATGGCTACACCTTC
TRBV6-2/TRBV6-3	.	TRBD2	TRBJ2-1	CASSYGTSGRHGNEQFF	TGTGCCAGCAGTTACGGGACTAGCGGGAGGCACGGCAATGAGCAGTTCTTC
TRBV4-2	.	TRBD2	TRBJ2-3	CASSQDGVAGWSVTDTQYF	TGTGCCAGCAGCCAAGATGGGGTAGCGGGGTGGTCTGTCACAGATACGCAGTATTTT
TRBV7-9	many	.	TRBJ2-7	CASSSGGGANYEQYF	TGTGCCAGCAGCTCCGGTGGCGGGGCGAACTACGAGCAGTACTTC
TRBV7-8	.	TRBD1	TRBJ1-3	CASSPGQLSGNTIYF	TGTGCCAGCAGCCCGGGACAGCTTTCTGGAAACACCATATATTTT
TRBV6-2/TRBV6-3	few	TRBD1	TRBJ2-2	CASSYGGQSTGELFF	TGTGCCAGCAGTTACGGGGGACAGAGTACCGGGGAGCTGTTTTTT
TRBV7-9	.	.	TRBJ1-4	CASERGANEKLFF	TGTGCCAGCGAGAGGGGGGCTAATGAAAAACTGTTTTTT
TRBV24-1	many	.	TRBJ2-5	CATSDHLGGGQETQYF	TGTGCCACCAGTGACCATCTCGGAGGGGGTCAAGAGACCCAGTACTTC
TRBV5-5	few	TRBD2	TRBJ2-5	CASSLAGDETQYF	TGTGCCAGCAGCCTGGCGGGGGACGAGACCCAGTACTTC
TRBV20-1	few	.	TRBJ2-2	CSAPPAANTGELFF	TGCAGTGCCCCCCCCGCCGCGAACACCGGGGAGCTGTTTTTT
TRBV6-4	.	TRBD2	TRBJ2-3	CASSAHVAGGTDTQYF	TGTGCCAGCAGTGCCCACGTAGCGGGAGGCACAGATACGCAGTATTTT
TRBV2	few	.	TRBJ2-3	CASTLSLDTQYF	TGTGCCAGCACCCTCTCCCTAGATACGCAGTATTTT
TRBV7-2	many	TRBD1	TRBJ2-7	CASSQTGVGEQYF	TGTGCCAGCAGCCAGACAGGGGTTGGTGAGCAGTACTTC
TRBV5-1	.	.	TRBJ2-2	CASSSEGTGELFF	TGCGCCAGCAGCTCTGAGGGGACCGGGGAGCTGTTTTTT
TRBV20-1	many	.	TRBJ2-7	CSASVQTSSYEQYF	TGCAGTGCTAGTGTTCAAACAAGCTCCTACGAGCAGTACTTC
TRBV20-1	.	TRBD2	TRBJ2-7	CSARDLLAGDYEQYF	TGCAGTGCTAGAGATCTCCTAGCGGGAGACTACGAGCAGTACTTC
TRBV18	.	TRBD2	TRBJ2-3	CASSPLRGLAKLHTSTDTQYF	TGTGCCAGCTCACCACTGCGGGGACTAGCGAAGCTCCACACCAGCACAGATACGCAGTATTTT
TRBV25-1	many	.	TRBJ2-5	CASSDLTYQETQYF	TGTGCCAGCAGTGATCTAACGTACCAAGAGACCCAGTACTTC
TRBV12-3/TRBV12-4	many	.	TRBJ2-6	CASSLSGANVLTF	TGTGCCAGCAGTTTATCTGGGGCCAACGTCCTGACTTTC
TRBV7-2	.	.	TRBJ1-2	CASSTDRHGCTF	TGTGCCAGCAGCACGGACAGACATGGCTGCACCTTC
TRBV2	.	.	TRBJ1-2	CASSRGGTRGGYTF	TGTGCCAGCAGTCGAGGTGGGACAAGGGGCGGCTACACCTTC
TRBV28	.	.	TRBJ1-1	CASSPSSATLNEAFF	TGTGCCAGCAGTCCTAGTTCGGCGACTCTAAATGAAGCTTTCTTT
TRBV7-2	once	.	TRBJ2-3	CASSTHPTQYF	TGTGCCAGCAGCACACACCCTACCCAGTATTTT
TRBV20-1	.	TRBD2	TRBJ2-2	CSARGRGVPNTGELFF	TGCAGTGCTAGGGGGCGGGGGGTGCCAAACACCGGGGAGCTGTTTTTT
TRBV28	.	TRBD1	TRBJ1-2	CASRMTGANYGYTF	TGTGCCAGCAGAATGACAGGGGCGAACTATGGCTACACCTTC
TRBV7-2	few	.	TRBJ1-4	CASSQTGPTNEKLFF	TGTGCCAGCAGCCAGACAGGTCCAACTAATGAAAAACTGTTTTTT